Each of the 24 T cell receptor beta chains below was sequenced from the same sample in a study of beta chain features in type 1 diabetes (dated by TCRdb to between 2017 and 2018). The library was produced with the immunoSEQ multiplex PCR assay. The High Capacity cDNA Reverse Transcription Kit was used to reverse transcribe all of the isolated RNA, meaning that expressed TCRB transcripts were what got sequenced. The table comes from immuneACCESS by way of TCRdb, which keeps in-frame sequences with V and J called. Part of the clones is missing from these tables; in studies checked, under half for an unresolved V gene and the rest for unknown reasons. This sample holds under 250,000 clones; over 12% were observed only once. About 0.03% of the sample lies in the top ten. Input material: naive CD4+ T cells from blood. The cell subset or site label, as the study defines it: true naive CD4+ T cells. The source is a woman between 35 and 50 years old in good health.

The CDR3 loop reads CASSRTGPNEKLFF. The CDR3 DNA reads as TGTGCCAGCAGCCGGACAGGGCCTAATGAAAAACTGTTTTTT. This rearrangement joins TRBV7-7 to TRBJ1-4; 8 nucleotides agree with TRBD1. The CDR3 consists of 14 residues. CDR1 and CDR2 from the germline V gene are SSHAT and FNYEAQ (reference sequence). V dropped 5 bases and J dropped 3; count of bases not matched to a gene: 2.

This sequence joins TRBV14 and TRBJ1-2, with D perhaps TRBD1 (6 bases). Trimming took off 2 bases at V and 3 bases at J, with 7 bases between the two ends. This CDR3 is built from 13 residues. Germline V gene sequence: CDR1 SGHDN, CDR2 FVKESK. CDR3 region: CASSQQGYYGYTF. CDR3 coding DNA: TGTGCCAGCAGCCAACAGGGGTACTATGGCTACACCTTC.

This clone came up a few times. CDR3 nucleotides: TGTGCCAGCAGCATACCCCCGAAGCACACCGGGGAGCTGTTTTTT. Protein product: CASSIPPKHTGELFF. The chain couples TRBV21-1 to TRBJ2-2; the table's D call TRBD2 went unverified against the DNA. TRBV21-1 is listed as a pseudogene. This CDR3 comprises 15 residues.

This clone was seen a few times. The chain uses TRBV4-1 and TRBJ2-7; tentatively, D is TRBD2 (7 bases). The CDR3 is made up of 19 amino acids. V was clipped by 1 base and J by 1 base, with 23 bases between them. Germline CDR1 and CDR2: MGHRA and YSYEKL. The CDR3 loop is CASSQVGGGGSGGSYEQYF. The DNA for the CDR3 is TGCGCCAGCAGCCAAGTGGGGGGAGGGGGTAGCGGAGGGTCCTACGAGCAGTACTTC.

The V and J genes are TRBV13 and TRBJ2-5, with D tentatively TRBD2 (7 bases). Trimming left V 1 base short and J 5 bases short, with 17 bases between. Germline V CDR1 and CDR2: PRHDT, FYEKMQ (reference sequence). CDR3 length: 16 residues. The CDR3 coding sequence is TGTGCCAGCAGCTTAGCGGGGGGCTCAGGAGGGGAGACCCAGTACTTC. It encodes CASSLAGGSGGETQYF.

This chain joins TRBV12-5 and TRBJ2-1; 11 bases map to TRBD1. CDR3 length: 16 residues. Per the germline V gene, CDR1 is LGHNT and CDR2 is FRNRAP. Germline trimming cut 5 bases from V and 9 bases from J; bases unmatched to any gene: 12. As DNA, the CDR3 is TGTGCTAGTGGTCAAGCGCCGGGACAGGGGGTAGGTGAGCAGTTCTTC. Residues: CASGQAPGQGVGEQFF. Full variable domain (missing parts from reference TRBV12-5 and TRBJ2-1): DARVTQTPRHKVTEMGQEVTMRCQPILGHNTVFWYRQTMMQGLELLAYFRNRAPLDDSGMPKDRFSAEMPDATLATLKIQPSEPRDSAVYFCASGQAPGQGVGEQFFGPGTRLTVL.

J is TRBJ1-2 and V is TRBV7-9; D call uncertain. The germline CDR1 and CDR2 sequences are SEHNR and FQNEAQ (reference sequence). The V end lost 4 bases, the J end lost 7 bases, and 10 bases lay between the germline ends. The CDR3 covers 12 residues. CDR3 protein: CASSYQPGGYTF. The DNA of the CDR3 is TGTGCCAGCAGCTACCAACCCGGTGGCTACACCTTC.

This clone was counted only a few times. The chain employs TRBV5-1 and TRBJ2-7, with D unclear. This CDR3 contains 13 residues. CDR1 is SGHRS, CDR2 YFSETQ, per germline. V was cut by 1 base and J by 2 bases, with 7 bases left in between. In DNA, the CDR3 is TGCGCCAGCAGCTTGCTAGGTACCTACGAGCAGTACTTC. It is translated as CASSLLGTYEQYF.

The chain joins TRBV2 to TRBJ1-5; D is unclear. There are 14 residues in the CDR3. The germline CDR1 and CDR2 sequences are SNHLY and FYNNEI. Trimming took off 2 bases at V and 0 bases at J, with 5 bases between the two ends. DNA for the CDR3: TGTGCCAGCAGTGAATCGAGTAGCAATCAGCCCCAGCATTTT. This encodes CASSESSSNQPQHF.

V is TRBV7-2 and J is TRBJ2-5; D possibly corresponds to TRBD1 (6 bases). With 5 bases removed from V and 5 bases from J, the gap between germline ends came to 15 bases. The CDR3 is 14 amino acids. Looked up from germline, CDR1 is SGHTA and CDR2 is FQGNSA. The CDR3 sequence: CASSPNLRGETQYF. The CDR3 DNA reads TGTGCCAGCAGCCCAAACCTAAGGGGGGAGACCCAGTACTTC.

This clone was seen a handful of times. This chain links TRBV7-6 with TRBJ1-1; TRBD1 aligns across 8 bases. CDR1 SGHVS and CDR2 FNYEAQ come from the germline V gene. The CDR3 loop spans 17 amino acids. V was pared by 6 bases and J by 7 bases, with 19 bases of the junction left unmatched. The CDR3: CASRPGQATFKRGEAFF. The DNA of the CDR3 is TGTGCCAGCAGGCCGGGACAGGCCACCTTTAAAAGGGGTGAAGCTTTCTTT.

The V gene is TRBV5-1, the J gene TRBJ2-7; 7 bases fit TRBD2. Germline CDR1 and CDR2: SGHRS and YFSETQ. The V gene end was trimmed by 7 bases and the J gene end by 0 bases; junction bases not matched to a gene: 13. This CDR3 has 16 residues. CDR3 in amino acids: CASGLRVGTNSYEQYF. The CDR3, as DNA: TGCGCCAGCGGATTGAGGGTCGGGACTAACTCCTACGAGCAGTACTTC.

Notes on this clone: The junction shows a germline mismatch at one end, possibly a read error. The V and J genes are TRBV7-7 and TRBJ2-5; the match to TRBD2 covers 8 bases. Germline-derived CDR1 and CDR2 are SSHAT and FNYEAQ (reference sequence). This CDR3 contains 17 residues. The CDR3 region is CASSLALRGGYQETQYF. The CDR3 region has the DNA TGTGCTAGCAGCTTAGCCCTACGGGGGGGATATCAAGAGACCCAGTACTTC. The variable domain in full, completed from reference TRBV7-7 and TRBJ2-5, reads GAGVSQSPRYKVTKRGQDVTLRCDPISSHATLYWYQQALGQGPEFLTYFNYEAQPDKSGLPSDRFSAERPEGSISTLTIQRTEQRDSAMYRCASSLALRGGYQETQYFGPGTRLLVL.

Only a few counts were recorded for this clone. This chain connects TRBV5-6 to TRBJ2-7; TRBD2 is a possible D gene (6 bases). In germline, CDR1 is SGHDT, CDR2 YYEEEE. V was trimmed by 4 bases and J by 11 bases, leaving 19 bases between them. The CDR3 contains 13 residues. The CDR3, as DNA: TGTGCCAGCAGCCGGTCACGGAGCGGGTTCAAGTACTTC. Amino acid sequence: CASSRSRSGFKYF.

This clone was seen a handful of times. The chain links TRBV19 to TRBJ2-7, with TRBD2 identical over 9 bases. The germline V gene encodes CDR1 LNHDA and CDR2 SQIVND (reference sequence). V shed 5 bases, J shed 5 bases, and the junction held 7 bases outside the gene matches. The CDR3 is made up of 14 amino acids. The CDR3 reads CASSDRAGGHEQYF. The DNA for the CDR3 is TGTGCCAGTAGTGACCGAGCGGGGGGCCACGAGCAGTACTTC.

This clone was counted only a few times. The chain combines TRBV5-1 with TRBJ2-3; 7 bases are a match to TRBD2. The CDR3 covers 15 residues. CDR1 and CDR2 from the germline V gene are SGHRS and YFSETQ. V lost 3 bases, J lost 2 bases, and 6 bases stayed unmatched. The CDR3 loop is CASSSPGLTTDTQYF. CDR3 nucleotides: TGCGCCAGCAGCTCGCCGGGACTAACCACAGATACGCAGTATTTT.

This sequence joins TRBV28 and TRBJ2-7, with TRBD2 identical over 8 bases. Looked up from germline, CDR1 is MDHEN and CDR2 is SYDVKM. The CDR3 spans 18 residues. Trimming cost V 2 bases and J 2 bases; bases outside gene matches: 14. CDR3 residues: CASSLLARGGRSAYEQYF. CDR3 in DNA: TGTGCCAGCAGTTTACTAGCCCGGGGGGGGCGATCTGCCTACGAGCAGTACTTC.

This clone came up a few times. The rearrangement joins TRBV18 to TRBJ2-7; D gene uncertain. The germline gives CDR1 KGHSH, CDR2 LQKENI. This CDR3 comprises 12 residues. Trimming took off 1 base at V and 5 bases at J, with 6 bases between the two ends. CDR3 amino acids: CASSPLPNEQYF. The CDR3 DNA follows: TGTGCCAGCTCACCACTACCTAACGAGCAGTACTTC.

This clone has just a few counts. The V and J genes are TRBV5-4 and TRBJ2-7; 7 nucleotides line up with TRBD1. J lost 1 base, V lost 5 bases, and 9 bases had no gene match. Germline V gene data show CDR1 as SGHNT and CDR2 as YYREEE (reference sequence). The CDR3 extends over 15 amino acids. The CDR3 DNA follows: TGTGCCAGCAGTGATGGGACAGCCCCTTCCTACGAGCAGTACTTC. Its translation is CASSDGTAPSYEQYF.

This clone has just a few counts. At one end, the junction sequence differs from germline, possibly due to a read error. The chain recombines TRBV7-7 with TRBJ2-2, with TRBD2 as a possible D gene (5 bases). The CDR3 covers 13 residues. Germline lookup yields CDR1 SSHAT and CDR2 FNYEAQ (reference sequence). The CDR3 here is CASSGREDGELFF. As DNA, the CDR3 is TGTGCTAGCAGCGGCCGTGAGGACGGGGAGCTGTTTTTT.

This clone was counted only a few times. The J gene is TRBJ2-7, the V gene TRBV19; TRBD1 is a possible D gene (5 bases). V was clipped by 5 bases and J by 7 bases, with 21 bases between them. The germline V gene has CDR1 LNHDA and CDR2 SQIVND (reference sequence). This CDR3 region has 15 residues. The CDR3 nucleotides are TGTGCCAGTAGTCCTCAGGGTCTCGGGCCTTGGGAGCAGTACTTC. This encodes CASSPQGLGPWEQYF.

This clone was seen only a few times. The chain uses TRBV2 and TRBJ1-5; 9 bases map to TRBD1. The ends lost 6 bases at V and 5 bases at J; junction bases unmatched: 8. This CDR3 contains 15 residues. CDR1 and CDR2 (germline): SNHLY, FYNNEI. Written as DNA, the CDR3 is TGTGCCAGCAGCCAAAGCGGGACAGGGCATCAGCCCCAGCATTTT. Protein sequence: CASSQSGTGHQPQHF.

This clone was observed a few times. The chain combines TRBV21-1 with TRBJ2-2; the table's D call TRBD1 went unverified against the DNA. TRBV21-1 is described as a pseudogene. The CDR3 is 15 residues long. CDR3 amino acids: CASSNQTGTAGELFF. CDR3 nucleotide sequence: TGTGCCAGCAGCAACCAGACAGGGACGGCCGGGGAGCTGTTTTTT.

This clone has only a few counts. This chain uses TRBV7-6 with TRBJ1-5; D is unresolved. This CDR3 has 14 amino acids. V was cut by 5 bases and J by 4 bases, with 12 bases left in between. The germline V gene encodes CDR1 SGHVS and CDR2 FNYEAQ. CDR3 nucleotides: TGTGCCAGCAGCGAGACATCTTGGAATCAGCCCCAGCATTTT. Translated, it gives CASSETSWNQPQHF.